This T cell receptor (beta chain) was sequenced in a study of CD8+CD57+ T cells in acquired aplastic anemia (dated by TCRdb to 2016 to 2019). About the study as a whole: On average, sorted CD4+ and CD8+ cells yielded around 3.5 ug of extracted DNA, with a range of about 0.19 to 30 ug. Mean read counts for healthy donor samples were approximately 10 million for CD4+ cells and around 11 million for CD8+ cells. The investigation overall reported the following: Patients and healthy controls showed no significant difference in CD8+ Simpson's diversity (P=0.060). Although 25 to 30 CD8+ CDR3 sequences were shared by patients and controls, these sequences appeared highly expressed in patients and within the immunodominant clones of patients.

In this study, sorted CD4+ and CD8+ T cells from the blood of healthy subjects and of severe aplastic anemia patients had their TCR repertoires deep-sequenced. Ficoll-Paque density gradient centrifugation was used to isolate peripheral blood mononuclear cells. Before DNA extraction, CD4+ and CD8+ T cells were sorted with FACS or magnetic beads. Genomic DNA served as template for TCR beta VDJ combination and CDR3 sequence profiling. An Illumina HiSeq 2000 was used for TCR repertoire sequencing. On the study's bioinformatics: TRBV/TRBJ rearrangement plots, CDR3 size and DJ length profiles, and Simpson's diversity index were used to assess repertoires. The immunodominant clone was defined as the most abundant DNA sequence in deep sequencing data. CDR3 amino acid sequences were screened for sharing across subjects and compared with published repertoires and the VDJdb database. The public sequencing data were trimmed at Q25 with fastp and processed into clonotypes with MiXCR by TCRdb, which kept only in-frame beta chains. Rows merge per CDR3 protein into single entries with the most common DNA and genes. TCRdb's processing, not the study's, gives the V and J calls here. This sample lists hundreds of thousands of distinct CDR3 sequences; 55% to 70% were detected once. Jointly, the top ten make up 3% to 5% of the sample.

Turning to this clonotype: Its recognized antigen is unknown. No much larger clone exists at a distance of one base, and base qualities are not known.

Sequencing was carried out using sorted CD4+, CD8+, or CD8+CD57+ T cells (not recorded which) from PBMCs. The sequence was obtained from a human donor in good health, serving as a control.

The nucleotide sequence reads TGCAGTGTGAGAGAGGCGAACACTGAAGCTTTCTTT. This translates into CSVREANTEAFF. The rearrangement joined TRBV20-1 to TRBJ1-1, with no D gene named confidently. V is pared back by 7 bases and J by 1 base, with 10 bases lying between the germline termini. Looking up the germline V gene (reference sequence) yields CDR1 DFQATT and CDR2 SNEGSKA. Including cysteine and phenylalanine, the CDR3 has 12 amino acids. Of all the DNA, just the CDR3 is kept, 36 bases in frame from base 1.